This TCR beta chain was identified during a study of OX40 agonist ivuxolimab in advanced cancers. As for the study in general: Intravenous ivuxolimab at 0.01 to 10 mg/kg was given to patients every 2 weeks. Partial response was recorded in three patients: one hepatocellular carcinoma and two cutaneous melanoma cases.

Profiling relied on immunoSEQ multiplex PCR, and the TCRdb table lists in-frame clones only, not all of them. The sample lists tens of thousands of clones, about 89% occurring once. The sampling schedule covered blood at baseline, cycle 4 day 1, and cycle 7 day 1. As to this clone: Its antigen is unknown.

V lost 6 bases and J 6 bases, leaving 12 bases between the germline ends. This CDR3 is 12 amino acids long. Germline CDR1 MNHEY, CDR2 SVGAGI. Study observations and caveats: Some patients without response likewise showed low normalized clonal expansion.

This rearrangement joins TRBV6-5 to TRBJ2-7, with D possibly TRBD1 on 5 matching bases. This receptor was taken from an adult with an advanced solid tumor such as melanoma, head and neck, liver or kidney cancer. The sample consisted of CD4+ or CD8+ T cells sorted from blood, taken in a trial of the OX40 agonist ivuxolimab. The CDR3 nucleotides are TGTGCCAGCAGCCGTCCAGGGCTCGAGCAGTACTTC. Encoded protein: CASSRPGLEQYF.